A selection of T cell receptor beta chains follows, all from one sample in a study of shared clonotypes between healthy human individuals. Measured with immunoSEQ multiplex PCR; TCRdb has only the in-frame clones, and not every one. In the table there are approximately 2,300,000 clones, 92% of which are singletons. Sequenced input: naive CD4+ T cells from PBMCs. All receptors come from a man between 18 and 35 years old in good health. Some clones in this sample may be carry-over from other donors' samples. Each CDR3 is given with its conserved first and last residue. Fields, in order: J gene, clone size, V gene, D gene, CDR3 DNA, CDR3 protein. A D gene is named only where the DNA matches it firmly. Not every row has a clone size; where given, it reads once, few, many or a size class.

J: TRBJ2-6; size: -; V: TRBV18; D: -; DNA: TGTGCCAGCTCACCCACGGTAATCTCTGGGGCCAACGTCCTGACTTTC; CDR3: CASSPTVISGANVLTF
J: TRBJ2-1; size: -; V: TRBV4-2; D: -; DNA: TGTGCCAGCAGCCAAGATTGGCCCGGGAGCTCCTACAATGAGCAGTTCTTC; CDR3: CASSQDWPGSSYNEQFF
J: TRBJ2-7; size: -; V: TRBV6-5; D: -; DNA: TGTGCCAGCAGTTTCCGTGAAGGCTACGAGCAGTACTTC; CDR3: CASSFREGYEQYF
J: TRBJ1-1; size: -; V: TRBV29-1; D: -; DNA: TGCAGCGTTGAAGAGACGCGGGGCACTGAAGCTTTCTTT; CDR3: CSVEETRGTEAFF
J: TRBJ1-5; size: -; V: TRBV18; D: -; DNA: TGTGCCAGCTCACCCGGAGGAGGCAATCAGCCCCAGCATTTT; CDR3: CASSPGGGNQPQHF
J: TRBJ2-1; size: -; V: TRBV19; D: -; DNA: TGTGCCAGTAGTATGTCGGCCTCCTCCTTCGGGGTTGAGCAGTTCTTC; CDR3: CASSMSASSFGVEQFF
J: TRBJ1-5; size: -; V: TRBV28; D: -; DNA: TGTGCCAGCAACGGTCCTAGCAATCAGCCCCAGCATTTT; CDR3: CASNGPSNQPQHF
J: TRBJ2-3; size: -; V: TRBV28; D: TRBD1; DNA: TGTGCCAGCACCCTCGGCAGGGGGCGCCGCACAGATACGCAGTATTTT; CDR3: CASTLGRGRRTDTQYF
J: TRBJ2-7; size: -; V: TRBV5-1; D: TRBD1; DNA: TGCGCCAGCAGCTCGATAACAGGGGGCCTGGACGAGCAGTACTTC; CDR3: CASSSITGGLDEQYF
J: TRBJ2-1; size: -; V: TRBV19; D: -; DNA: TGTGCCAGTAGTTCGCGGACGGATGAGCAGTTCTTC; CDR3: CASSSRTDEQFF
J: TRBJ2-7; size: -; V: TRBV5-1; D: TRBD1; DNA: TGCGCCAGCAGCTTGGACGGACAGGGGGCCTCCTACGAGCAGTACTTC; CDR3: CASSLDGQGASYEQYF
J: TRBJ1-4; size: -; V: TRBV19; D: -; DNA: TGTGCCTCATATGAAAGTGGGAGGGGTGAAAAACTGTTTTTT; CDR3: CASYESGRGEKLFF
J: TRBJ2-3; size: -; V: TRBV5-1; D: TRBD2; DNA: TGCGCCAGCAGCCTCCTTAGCGGGAGCACAGATACGCAGTATTTT; CDR3: CASSLLSGSTDTQYF
J: TRBJ2-2; size: -; V: TRBV5-1; D: -; DNA: TGCGCCAGCTCGACCAAACAGGGCGGGAGTGTTACCGGGGAGCTGTTTTTT; CDR3: CASSTKQGGSVTGELFF
J: TRBJ2-7; size: -; V: TRBV7-9; D: -; DNA: TGTGCCAGCAGCTCCGTATCTCTCGAGCAGTACTTC; CDR3: CASSSVSLEQYF
J: TRBJ2-1; size: -; V: TRBV10-3; D: TRBD2; DNA: TGTGCCATCAGTCACGCCCTCTCCGGACTAGCGGGAGCTAATGAGCAGTTCTTC; CDR3: CAISHALSGLAGANEQFF
J: TRBJ2-1; size: -; V: TRBV5-1; D: TRBD2; DNA: TGCGCCAGCAGCCCGGGGGTAGCGGGGGCCCGGGATGAGCAGTTCTTC; CDR3: CASSPGVAGARDEQFF
J: TRBJ2-7; size: -; V: TRBV29-1; D: -; DNA: TGCAGTGTTGGACGGTTGTACGAGCAGTACTTC; CDR3: CSVGRLYEQYF
J: TRBJ2-1; size: -; V: TRBV7-3; D: -; DNA: TGTGCCAGCAGCTTCACGCGGAACAATGAGCAGTTCTTC; CDR3: CASSFTRNNEQFF
J: TRBJ1-2; size: -; V: TRBV25-1; D: -; DNA: TGTGCCAGCAGTGAATGGGGAACAGGGATATTTAACTATGGCTACACCTTC; CDR3: CASSEWGTGIFNYGYTF
J: TRBJ2-3; size: once; V: TRBV7-9; D: -; DNA: TGTGCCAGCAGCTTAAAAGGACGGACAGATACGCAGTATTTT; CDR3: CASSLKGRTDTQYF
J: TRBJ1-2; size: -; V: TRBV6-1; D: TRBD1; DNA: TGTGCCAGCAGGCCGGGACAGGGGGCGTCTGGCTACACCTTC; CDR3: CASRPGQGASGYTF
J: TRBJ1-1; size: -; V: TRBV7-2; D: -; DNA: TGTGCCAGCAGCTCAAGGGTGGAAGGGGTGAGGGACACTGAAGCTTTCTTT; CDR3: CASSSRVEGVRDTEAFF
J: TRBJ2-1; size: once; V: TRBV15; D: -; DNA: TGTGCCACCAGCAGAGATTGGGGGGAAACCAGCTCCTACAATGAGCAGTTCTTC; CDR3: CATSRDWGETSSYNEQFF
J: TRBJ2-1; size: -; V: TRBV6-5; D: TRBD2; DNA: TGTGCCAGCATAGCGGGAGGGTCTTTTTACAATGAGCAGTTCTTC; CDR3: CASIAGGSFYNEQFF
J: TRBJ1-1; size: -; V: TRBV20-1; D: -; DNA: TGCAGTGCTAGATACGGCGGAGCTTTCTTT; CDR3: CSARYGGAFF
J: TRBJ1-2; size: -; V: TRBV19; D: -; DNA: TGTGCCAGTAGTAGAAGAGTTAGCTCGGACTATGGCTACACCTTC; CDR3: CASSRRVSSDYGYTF
J: TRBJ2-3; size: -; V: TRBV4-2; D: TRBD2; DNA: TGTGCCAGCAGCCAATCGACTAGCGGGGGCCTCACAGATACGCAGTATTTT; CDR3: CASSQSTSGGLTDTQYF
J: TRBJ1-1; size: -; V: TRBV21-1; D: -; DNA: TGTGCCAGCAGCATCCCCGGACCCAGGAGATTGAACACTGAAGCTTTCTTT; CDR3: CASSIPGPRRLNTEAFF
J: TRBJ1-1; size: -; V: TRBV19; D: TRBD1; DNA: TGTGCCAGTAGACCTACGACAGGGGGGCCCACTGAAGCTTTCTTT; CDR3: CASRPTTGGPTEAFF